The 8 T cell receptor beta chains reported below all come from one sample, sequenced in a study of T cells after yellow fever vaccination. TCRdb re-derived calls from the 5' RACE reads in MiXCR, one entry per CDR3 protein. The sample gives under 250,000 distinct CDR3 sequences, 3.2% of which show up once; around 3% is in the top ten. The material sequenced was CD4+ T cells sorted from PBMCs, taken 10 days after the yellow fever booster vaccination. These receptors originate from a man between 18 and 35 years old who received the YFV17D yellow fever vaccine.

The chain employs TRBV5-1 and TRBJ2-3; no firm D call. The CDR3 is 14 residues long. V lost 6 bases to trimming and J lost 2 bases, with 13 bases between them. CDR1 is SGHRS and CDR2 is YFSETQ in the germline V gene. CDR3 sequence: CASNPSPPTDTQYF. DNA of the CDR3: TGCGCCAGCAACCCTTCCCCGCCCACAGATACGCAGTATTTT.

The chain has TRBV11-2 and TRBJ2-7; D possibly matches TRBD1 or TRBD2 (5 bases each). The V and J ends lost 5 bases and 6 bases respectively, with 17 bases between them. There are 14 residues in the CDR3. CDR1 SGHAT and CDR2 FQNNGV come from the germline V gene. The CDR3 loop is CASSPPRERGEQYV. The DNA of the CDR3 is TGTGCCAGCAGCCCCCCCAGGGAGCGTGGCGAGCAGTACGTC.

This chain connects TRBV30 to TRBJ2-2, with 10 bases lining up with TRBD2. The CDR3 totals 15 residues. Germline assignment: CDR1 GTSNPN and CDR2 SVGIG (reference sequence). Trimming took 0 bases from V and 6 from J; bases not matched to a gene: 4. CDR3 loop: CAWSVPAGGPGELFF. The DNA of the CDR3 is TGTGCCTGGAGTGTTCCAGCGGGGGGGCCCGGGGAGCTGTTTTTT.

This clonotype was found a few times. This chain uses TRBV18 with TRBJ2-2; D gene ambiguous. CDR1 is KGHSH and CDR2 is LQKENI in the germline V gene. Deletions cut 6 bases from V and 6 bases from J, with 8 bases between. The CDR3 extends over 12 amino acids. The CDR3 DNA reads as TGTGCCAGCTCCCCCGAAGCCGGGGAGCTGTTTTTT. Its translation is CASSPEAGELFF.

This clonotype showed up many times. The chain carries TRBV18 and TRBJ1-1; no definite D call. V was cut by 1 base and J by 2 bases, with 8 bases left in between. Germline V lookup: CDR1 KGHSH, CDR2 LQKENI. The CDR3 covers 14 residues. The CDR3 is CASSPRTDNTEAFF. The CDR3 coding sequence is TGTGCCAGCTCACCACGCACAGATAACACTGAAGCTTTCTTT. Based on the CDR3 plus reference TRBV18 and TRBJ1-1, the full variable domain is NAGVMQNPRHLVRRRGQEARLRCSPMKGHSHVYWYRQLPEEGLKFMVYLQKENIIDESGMPKERFSAEFPKEGPSILRIQQVVRGDSAAYFCASSPRTDNTEAFFGQGTRLTVV.

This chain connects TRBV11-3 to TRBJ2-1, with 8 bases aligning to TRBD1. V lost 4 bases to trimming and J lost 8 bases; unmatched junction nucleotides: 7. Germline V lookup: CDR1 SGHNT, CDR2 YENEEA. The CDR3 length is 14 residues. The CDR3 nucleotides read TGTGCCAGCAGCTCCAAGACAGGGGATGATGAGCAGTTCTTC. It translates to CASSSKTGDDEQFF.

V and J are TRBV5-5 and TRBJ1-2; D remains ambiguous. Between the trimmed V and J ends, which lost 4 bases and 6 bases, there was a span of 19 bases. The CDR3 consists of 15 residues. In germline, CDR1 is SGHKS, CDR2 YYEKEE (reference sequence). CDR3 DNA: TGTGCCAGCAGCCGCGGACCGGGCTGTACGGATGGCTACACCTTC. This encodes CASSRGPGCTDGYTF. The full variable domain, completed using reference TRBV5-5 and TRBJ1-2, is DAGVTQSPTHLIKTRGQQVTLRCSPISGHKSVSWYQQVLGQGPQFIFQYYEKEERGRGNFPDRFSARQFPNYSSELNVNALLLGDSALYLCASSRGPGCTDGYTFGSGTRLTVV.

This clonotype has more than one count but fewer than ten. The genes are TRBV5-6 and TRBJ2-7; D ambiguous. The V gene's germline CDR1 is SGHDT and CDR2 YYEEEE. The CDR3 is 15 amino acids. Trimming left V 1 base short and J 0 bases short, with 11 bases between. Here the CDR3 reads CASSLSAVGSYEQYF. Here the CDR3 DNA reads TGTGCCAGCAGCTTGTCCGCAGTTGGCTCCTACGAGCAGTACTTC.